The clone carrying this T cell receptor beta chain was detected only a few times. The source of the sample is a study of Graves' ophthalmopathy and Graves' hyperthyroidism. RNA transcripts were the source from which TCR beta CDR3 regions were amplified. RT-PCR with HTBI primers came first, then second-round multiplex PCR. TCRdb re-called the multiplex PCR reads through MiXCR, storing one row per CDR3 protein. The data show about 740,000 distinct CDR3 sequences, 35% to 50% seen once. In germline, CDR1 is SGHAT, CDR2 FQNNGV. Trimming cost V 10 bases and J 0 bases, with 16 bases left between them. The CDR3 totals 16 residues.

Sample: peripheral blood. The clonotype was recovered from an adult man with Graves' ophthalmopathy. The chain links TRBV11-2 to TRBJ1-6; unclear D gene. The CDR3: CATKRLTSSYNSPLHF. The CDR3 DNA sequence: TGTGCCACCAAGCGGTTGACGAGCTCCTATAATTCACCCCTCCACTTT.